The clone carrying this TCR beta chain was recorded a few times. Each CDR3 protein is one row after TCRdb ran MiXCR on the 5' RACE reads. The top ten clones hold 21% of a sample with 100,000 to 150,000 distinct CDR3 sequences, 14% to 15% of them seen once. The record originates from a study of early T cells in non-severe SARS-CoV-2 infection. Material for sequencing was whole blood. The TCR comes from an adult who was a healthcare worker with PCR-confirmed SARS-CoV-2 infection or an uninfected control (not recorded which).

The CDR3 is CSVEDHGRGRMNTEAFF. The CDR3 nucleotides are TGCAGCGTTGAAGATCATGGGAGAGGGCGGATGAACACTGAAGCTTTCTTT. The V gene is TRBV29-1, the J gene TRBJ1-1; D remains unclear. Trimming left V 0 bases short and J 0 bases short, with 17 bases between. Germline V gene data show CDR1 as SQVTM and CDR2 as ANQGSEA. The CDR3 covers 17 residues.